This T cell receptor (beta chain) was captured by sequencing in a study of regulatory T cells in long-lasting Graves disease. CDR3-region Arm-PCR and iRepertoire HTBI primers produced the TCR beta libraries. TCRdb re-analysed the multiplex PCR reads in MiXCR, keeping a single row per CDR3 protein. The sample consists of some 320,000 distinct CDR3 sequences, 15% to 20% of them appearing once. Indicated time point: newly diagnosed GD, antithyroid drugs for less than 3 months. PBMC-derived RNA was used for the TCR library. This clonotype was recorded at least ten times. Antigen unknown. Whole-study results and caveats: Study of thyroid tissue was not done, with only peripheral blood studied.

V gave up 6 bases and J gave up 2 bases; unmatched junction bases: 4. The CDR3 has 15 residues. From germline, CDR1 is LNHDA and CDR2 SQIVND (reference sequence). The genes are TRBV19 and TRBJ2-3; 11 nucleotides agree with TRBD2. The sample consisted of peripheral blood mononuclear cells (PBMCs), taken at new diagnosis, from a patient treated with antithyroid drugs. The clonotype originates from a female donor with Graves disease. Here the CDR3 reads CASRLAGDDTDTQYF. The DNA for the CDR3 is TGTGCCAGTAGACTAGCGGGGGACGACACAGATACGCAGTATTTT.